These 21 T cell receptor beta chains were all obtained from the same sample, sequenced in a study of T cell repertoires in cytomegalovirus infection. TCRdb re-called the reads through MiXCR, storing one row per CDR3 protein. Among more than 200,000 distinct CDR3 sequences, roughly 10% were seen once, and the ten largest hold about 15%. Source material: PBMCs. These receptors all come from a human donor in good health (CMV status not recorded). Some clones in this sample may be carry-over from other donors' samples.

This clonotype was observed once. The V gene is TRBV12-3 or TRBV12-4, the J gene TRBJ1-5; 8 nucleotides agree with TRBD1. The CDR3 contains 13 residues. J gave up 6 bases and V 6 bases, and 4 bases lay outside the gene matches. The CDR3: CASRQTGVQPQHF. The CDR3 nucleotides read TGTGCCAGCAGGCAGACAGGGGTTCAGCCCCAGCATTTT.

This clonotype was seen at least ten times. The J gene is TRBJ1-1, the V gene TRBV7-2; 10 bases fit TRBD1. The CDR3 runs 13 residues. The J segment lost 5 bases and the V segment lost 5 bases, leaving 2 bases of the junction unmatched. Germline V gives CDR1 SGHTA, CDR2 FQGNSA. This CDR3 reads CASSGQGGTEAFF. DNA of the CDR3: TGTGCCAGCAGCGGACAGGGGGGAACTGAAGCTTTCTTT.

This clonotype was detected ten times or more. The CDR3 here is CASIPRQPQETQYF. The CDR3 DNA reads as TGTGCCAGCATACCAAGACAGCCCCAAGAGACCCAGTACTTC. The chain combines TRBV6-1 with TRBJ2-5; possibly TRBD1 for D (5 bases). V was trimmed by 7 bases and J by 1 base, leaving 13 bases between them. The CDR3 has 14 residues. Germline-derived CDR1 and CDR2 are MNHNS and SASEGT.

V and J are TRBV30 and TRBJ2-7; TRBD1 matches 8 bases. Germline values: CDR1 GTSNPN, CDR2 SVGIG (reference sequence). The trim removed 0 bases at V and 0 bases at J, leaving 10 bases unmatched. This CDR3 has 17 amino acids. The CDR3 region is CAWSVPSRTGNSYEQYF. Written as DNA, the CDR3 is TGTGCCTGGAGTGTACCCTCCCGGACAGGGAACTCCTACGAGCAGTACTTC. Full variable domain (remainder filled in from reference TRBV30 and TRBJ2-7): SQTIHQWPATLVQPVGSPLSLECTVEGTSNPNLYWYRQAAGRGLQLLFYSVGIGQISSEVPQNLSASRPQDRQFILSSKKLLLSDSGFYLCAWSVPSRTGNSYEQYFGPGTRLTVT.

In its sample, this clonotype was seen many times. V usage is TRBV7-2 and J usage is TRBJ2-5; 12 bases align to TRBD2. Germline trimming cut 2 bases from V and 5 bases from J; bases unmatched to any gene: 3. Germline values: CDR1 SGHTA, CDR2 FQGNSA. The CDR3 spans 15 residues. The CDR3 reads CASSLRTSGMETQYF. In DNA form, the CDR3 reads TGTGCCAGCAGCTTAAGGACTAGCGGGATGGAGACCCAGTACTTC.

Many counts were recorded for this clonotype. The chain combines TRBV28 with TRBJ1-5; TRBD1 might be the D (5 bases). The germline V gene has CDR1 MDHEN and CDR2 SYDVKM. The V end lost 1 base, the J end lost 5 bases, and 9 bases lay between the germline ends. The CDR3 totals 14 residues. CDR3 in amino acids: CASSLSDTYQPQHF. CDR3 sequence (DNA): TGTGCCAGCAGTTTATCGGACACTTATCAGCCCCAGCATTTT. Together with reference TRBV28 and TRBJ1-5, the CDR3 gives the full variable domain: DVKVTQSSRYLVKRTGEKVFLECVQDMDHENMFWYRQDPGLGLRLIYFSYDVKMKEKGDIPEGYSVSREKKERFSLILESASTNQTSMYLCASSLSDTYQPQHFGDGTRLSIL.

This clonotype came up once. V usage is TRBV5-6 and J usage is TRBJ1-1; D is unresolved. V was trimmed by 1 base and J by 4 bases, leaving 11 bases between them. This CDR3 has 14 residues. Germline V gene lookup returns CDR1 SGHDT and CDR2 YYEEEE. For the CDR3, the DNA is TGTGCCAGCAGCTTGCGGGGAATCGGCACTGAAGCTTTCTTT. Protein product: CASSLRGIGTEAFF.

This clonotype was detected many times. CDR3: CASSPADGVLQPQHF. CDR3 nucleotides: TGTGCCAGCAGCCCCGCCGACGGTGTGCTTCAGCCCCAGCATTTT. The V and J genes are TRBV7-8 and TRBJ1-5, with D uncertain. CDR1 is SGHVS, CDR2 FQNEAQ, per germline. Trimming stripped 5 bases from V and 6 bases from J, with 17 bases between. The CDR3 length is 15 residues.

CDR3 in amino acids: CASSQARRLGETQYF. The CDR3, as DNA: TGCGCCAGCAGCCAAGCTCGACGACTAGGCGAGACCCAGTACTTC. The chain couples TRBV4-1 to TRBJ2-5; the D gene is possibly TRBD2 (6 bases). Germline CDR1 is MGHRA and CDR2 is YSYEKL. This CDR3 is 15 amino acids long. Trimming shortened V by 1 base and J by 5 bases, and 14 bases separated the two germline ends.

This clonotype was observed at least ten times. The genes are TRBV7-2 and TRBJ1-1; 9 nucleotides line up with TRBD1. The germline V gene has CDR1 SGHTA and CDR2 FQGNSA. The V gene end was trimmed by 5 bases and the J gene end by 2 bases; junction bases not matched to a gene: 9. This CDR3 has 16 amino acids. The CDR3 loop reads CASSPASTGGNTEAFF. CDR3 coding DNA: TGTGCCAGCAGCCCAGCCTCGACAGGGGGAAACACTGAAGCTTTCTTT. Full variable domain (missing parts from reference TRBV7-2 and TRBJ1-1): GAGVSQSPSNKVTEKGKDVELRCDPISGHTALYWYRQSLGQGLEFLIYFQGNSAPDKSGLPSDRFSAERTGGSVSTLTIQRTQQEDSAVYLCASSPASTGGNTEAFFGQGTRLTVV.

The chain is built from TRBV7-9 and TRBJ1-1, with D hard to call. V gave up 2 bases and J gave up 3 bases, with 7 bases separating them. CDR1 and CDR2 from the germline V gene are SEHNR and FQNEAQ (reference sequence). The CDR3 length is 13 residues. CDR3 DNA: TGTGCCAGCAGCTTAAACGGGTACACTGAAGCTTTCTTT. Translating gives CASSLNGYTEAFF.

This clonotype has only a few counts. The rearrangement joins TRBV6-2 or TRBV6-3 to TRBJ2-6; maybe TRBD2 (5 bases). This CDR3 contains 15 residues. Germline loops: CDR1 MNHEY, CDR2 SVGEGT. V was trimmed by 7 bases and J by 2 bases, leaving 12 bases between them. CDR3 protein: CASKEMGAGANVLTF. The CDR3 DNA is TGTGCCAGCAAAGAGATGGGAGCTGGGGCCAACGTCCTGACTTTC.

This clonotype was seen repeatedly, ten times or more. V usage is TRBV28 and J usage is TRBJ2-7, with a possible D match to TRBD2 (6 bases). Germline CDR1 reads MDHEN; CDR2 reads SYDVKM. V lost 5 bases and J 0 bases, leaving 8 bases between the germline ends. The CDR3 contains 13 residues. The DNA for the CDR3 is TGTGCCAGCAGTCGGGGGTCCTCCTACGAGCAGTACTTC. Its translation: CASSRGSSYEQYF. The full variable domain, in which reference TRBV28 and TRBJ2-7 provide the parts outside the CDR3, is DVKVTQSSRYLVKRTGEKVFLECVQDMDHENMFWYRQDPGLGLRLIYFSYDVKMKEKGDIPEGYSVSREKKERFSLILESASTNQTSMYLCASSRGSSYEQYFGPGTRLTVT.

The table lists this clonotype with many counts. The rearrangement uses TRBV5-1 and TRBJ2-5; the D gene is possibly TRBD2 (6 bases). CDR3 size: 13 residues. Germline V gene data show CDR1 as SGHRS and CDR2 as YFSETQ. V was pared by 5 bases and J by 4 bases, with 12 bases between. CDR3 sequence: CASRRGSGETQYF. In nucleotides, the CDR3 is TGCGCCAGCAGGCGGGGTTCAGGAGAGACCCAGTACTTC.

V is TRBV10-3 and J is TRBJ1-2, with a weak D call TRBD1 (5 bases). V was trimmed by 0 bases and J by 3 bases, leaving 8 bases between them. The germline V gene encodes CDR1 ENHRY and CDR2 SYGVKD. The CDR3 contains 14 residues. CDR3 in DNA: TGTGCCATCAGTGAGTCGATGGGGGACTATGGCTACACCTTC. It translates to CAISESMGDYGYTF.

This clonotype was observed many times. The genes are TRBV7-3 and TRBJ2-2; 12 bases align to TRBD2. V was clipped by 6 bases and J by 5 bases; unmatched bases: 10. The CDR3 has 17 residues. The germline gives CDR1 SGHTA, CDR2 FQGTGA. The CDR3, as DNA: TGTGCCAGCAGTCGAAGACTAGCGGGGGCCGGGACCGGGGAGCTGTTTTTT. Amino acids: CASSRRLAGAGTGELFF. Using reference TRBV7-3 and TRBJ2-2 for the parts outside the CDR3, the full variable domain is GAGVSQTPSNKVTEKGKYVELRCDPISGHTALYWYRQSLGQGPEFLIYFQGTGAADDSGLPNDRFFAVRPEGSVSTLKIQRTERGDSAVYLCASSRRLAGAGTGELFFGEGSRLTVL.

Many counts were recorded for this clonotype. The V gene is TRBV7-6, the J gene TRBJ2-1; TRBD1 matches at 11 bases. J gave up 6 bases and V 5 bases, and 6 bases lay outside the gene matches. The CDR3 contains 15 residues. From germline, CDR1 is SGHVS and CDR2 FNYEAQ. CDR3 bases: TGTGCCAGCAGCCGGACAGGGGGCCTGGGCAATGAGCAGTTCTTC. Translated: CASSRTGGLGNEQFF.

There are many counts of this clonotype. The chain carries TRBV7-2 and TRBJ2-7, with 9 bases aligning to TRBD1. Germline V gene data show CDR1 as SGHTA and CDR2 as FQGNSA. V was pared by 5 bases and J by 4 bases, with 9 bases of the junction left unmatched. This CDR3 contains 15 residues. DNA of the CDR3: TGTGCCAGCAGCCTACACGAGGGACAGGGATACGAGCAGTACTTC. Protein: CASSLHEGQGYEQYF.

This clonotype was seen ten or more times. The chain joins TRBV7-2 to TRBJ1-4; no clear D. Germline values: CDR1 SGHTA, CDR2 FQGNSA. This CDR3 is built from 15 residues. V was shortened by 1 base and J by 4 bases, with 10 bases between the two germline ends. The CDR3 nucleotides read TGTGCCAGCAGCTTAGGTCCAGTAAATAATGAAAAACTGTTTTTT. It yields the protein CASSLGPVNNEKLFF.

The chain is built from TRBV4-3 and TRBJ1-2; D is undetermined. V was shortened by 0 bases and J by 4 bases, with 12 bases between the two germline ends. Germline CDR1 LGHNA, CDR2 YSLEER. The CDR3 has 15 amino acids. The CDR3 DNA sequence: TGCGCCAGCAGCCAAGACAGTCGGATAGGCTATGGCTACACCTTC. Translation gives CASSQDSRIGYGYTF.

This clonotype was observed many times. V usage is TRBV6-2 or TRBV6-3 and J usage is TRBJ2-1; maybe TRBD2 (7 bases). The V gene lost 1 base and the J gene lost 7 bases, with 14 bases spanning the gap. Germline-derived CDR1 and CDR2 are MNHEY and SVGEGT. CDR3 length: 15 residues. DNA for the CDR3: TGTGCCAGCAGTTACTTGGGGGGGGGCCAAAATGAGCAGTTCTTC. Translation gives CASSYLGGGQNEQFF.